This T cell receptor beta chain was recovered during a study of blood T cell repertoires in COVID-19. Study-wide background: Some COVID-19 samples were acute and others convalescent; all came from the United States, Italy and Spain. The analysed material was cDNA or gDNA that came from T cells, B-cell-depleted T cells, or PBMCs.

In the source study's methods: The authors estimated nucleated cell counts from reference gene primer amplification. The method was immunoSEQ multiplex PCR; TCRdb's version includes in-frame clones alone and lacks a portion of them. The DNA was the basis for D and trimming; V, J and clone size are from that table. The table shows roughly 200,000 clones, with roughly 80% occurring only once. Germline V gene sequence: CDR1 SGDLS, CDR2 YYNGEE. V lost 0 bases and J 9 bases, leaving 5 bases between the germline ends. There are 11 residues in the CDR3. During active infection, Seattle patients enrolled and were then monitored through disease.

The V and J genes are TRBV9 and TRBJ2-3; D might be TRBD2 (5 bases). Material for sequencing was peripheral blood. The clonotype comes from a woman aged 40 to 49 with COVID-19, enrolled during active disease. CDR3 nucleotides: TGTGCCAGCAGCGTAGGCGGGACGCAGTATTTT. Translated: CASSVGGTQYF.